The 3 T cell receptor beta chains below come from one sample, sequenced in a study of cytomegalovirus exposure and HLA in healthy donors. The primer mix had 60 Vbeta and 13 Jbeta primers. Method: immunoSEQ multiplex PCR; TCRdb's copy keeps in-frame clones and lacks some. Of around 300,000 clones in the sample, roughly 70% were seen once. Source material: PBMCs. The source is a female donor in good health and CMV-seronegative.

The chain carries TRBV7-6 and TRBJ2-2; TRBD1 might be the D (6 bases). V lost 5 bases to trimming and J lost 8 bases, with 15 bases between them. The CDR3 runs to 14 residues. Looked up from germline, CDR1 is SGHVS and CDR2 is FNYEAQ. The chain's CDR3 is CASSAIQGVGELFF. As DNA, the CDR3 is TGTGCCAGCAGCGCGATACAGGGTGTAGGGGAGCTGTTTTTT.

The J gene is TRBJ1-1, the V gene TRBV27, with D possibly being TRBD1 (6 bases). CDR1 is MNHEY, CDR2 SMNVEV, per germline (reference sequence). There are 15 residues in the CDR3. Trimming removed 4 bases at V and 0 bases at J, with 12 bases between. The CDR3 region has the DNA TGTGCCAGCAGTTCTTTGACAGGAATGAACACTGAAGCTTTCTTT. This encodes CASSSLTGMNTEAFF.

The rearrangement joins TRBV6-5 to TRBJ2-3; the match to TRBD1 covers 8 bases. This CDR3 contains 15 residues. The V and J ends lost 6 bases and 7 bases, in that order; junction bases with no gene match: 12. Germline V CDR1 and CDR2: MNHEY, SVGAGI. The CDR3: CASRSRTGRSNTQYF. DNA of the CDR3: TGTGCCAGCAGAAGCAGGACAGGGCGCTCAAATACGCAGTATTTT.